One and the same sample provided the 7 T cell receptor beta chains below, sequenced in a study of blood T cell repertoires in COVID-19. The method was immunoSEQ multiplex PCR; TCRdb's version includes in-frame clones alone and lacks a portion of them. The repertoire consists of under 130,000 clones, with 75% to 85% occurring once and the leading ten covering 7.5% to 10%. The source material was peripheral blood. Receptors were obtained from a woman in her 70s with acute or convalescent COVID-19.

This clone was detected once. CDR3 in amino acids: CASSVGANTEAFF. In DNA, the CDR3 is TGTGCCAGCTCAGTGGGGGCGAACACTGAAGCTTTCTTT. The chain is built from TRBV18 and TRBJ1-1, with D possibly TRBD1 on 6 matching bases. This CDR3 has 13 residues. Germline loops: CDR1 KGHSH, CDR2 LQKENI. The V end was cut by 5 bases, the J end by 1 base, with 8 bases between.

This clone occurred once. V and J are TRBV5-4 and TRBJ1-3, with 7 positions matching TRBD1. Germline trimming cut 4 bases from V and 2 bases from J; bases unmatched to any gene: 6. This CDR3 is built from 15 residues. In germline, CDR1 is SGHNT, CDR2 YYREEE (reference sequence). The CDR3, as DNA: TGTGCCAGCAGCACACGGGACAGCCCTGGAAACACCATATATTTT. Protein sequence: CASSTRDSPGNTIYF.

This clone was seen a single time. The V and J genes are TRBV5-1 and TRBJ1-2; a possible D gene is TRBD1 (5 bases). The CDR3 spans 15 residues. The germline V and J ends were trimmed by 0 bases and 4 bases, with 13 bases remaining between them. Germline-derived CDR1 and CDR2 are SGHRS and YFSETQ. CDR3 DNA sequence: TGCGCCAGCAGCTTGGGGGGCGCGGATAGCTATGGCTACACCTTC. Translation: CASSLGGADSYGYTF.

As to this clone: Other DNA sequences within the sample encode an identical CDR3. The genes are TRBV27 and TRBJ2-2; 8 bases line up with TRBD2. V gave up 7 bases and J gave up 5 bases; unmatched junction bases: 6. Germline CDR1 is MNHEY and CDR2 is SMNVEV (reference sequence). This CDR3 has 14 residues. In nucleotides, the CDR3 is TGTGCCAGCACGAGCGGGAGTGGTACCGGGGAGCTGTTTTTT. Translating it yields CASTSGSGTGELFF.

The J gene is TRBJ2-7, the V gene TRBV12-5, with TRBD1 identical over 9 bases. Germline loops: CDR1 LGHNT, CDR2 FRNRAP. Trimming cost V 5 bases and J 0 bases; bases outside gene matches: 8. This CDR3 is built from 16 residues. The CDR3 loop is CASGIRDRESSYEQYF. CDR3 bases: TGTGCTAGTGGTATCCGGGACAGGGAAAGCTCCTACGAGCAGTACTTC.

This chain links TRBV9 with TRBJ2-1, with unresolved D. With 0 bases removed from V and 6 bases from J, the gap between germline ends came to 4 bases. CDR1 and CDR2 from the germline V gene are SGDLS and YYNGEE. The CDR3 is 12 residues long. The CDR3, as DNA: TGTGCCAGCAGCGTAGACGGCAATGAGCAGTTCTTC. The encoded protein is CASSVDGNEQFF.

The gene calls are TRBV2 and TRBJ1-1, with a weak D call TRBD1 (5 bases). Germline V CDR1 and CDR2: SNHLY, FYNNEI. The CDR3 loop spans 14 amino acids. V was cut by 0 bases and J by 3 bases, with 8 bases left in between. The DNA for the CDR3 is TGTGCCAGCAGTGAAGCCCGGGGGTACACTGAAGCTTTCTTT. As protein: CASSEARGYTEAFF.